A single sample is the source of the 13 T cell receptor beta chains below, sequenced in a study of CD8 T cells in ankylosing spondylitis. The study's findings and limits: There was a TCR beta motif, made of fewer than 10 highly homologous variants, that appeared characteristic of ankylosing spondylitis blood.

MiXCR, run by TCRdb on the 5' RACE reads, gives a single entry per CDR3 protein. The repertoire consists of roughly 700,000 distinct CDR3 sequences, with around 17% occurring once and the leading ten covering under 20%. Their cognate antigens are unknown. The specimen sequenced was blood, either unsorted or a sorted T cell fraction (not recorded which). Receptor source: a male donor with ankylosing spondylitis.

The table lists this clonotype with a count of one. The V call is TRBV19, the J call TRBJ1-1; TRBD1 agrees at 9 bases. Losses at the gene ends were 7 bases for V and 4 bases for J; bases not matched to a gene: 7. CDR1 and CDR2 (germline): LNHDA, SQIVND (reference sequence). The CDR3 is made up of 14 amino acids. The CDR3 protein is CASIRTGVGTEAFF. CDR3 nucleotides: TGTGCCAGTATCCGGACAGGGGTGGGCACTGAAGCTTTCTTT.

J is TRBJ2-7 and V is TRBV12-3 or TRBV12-4; TRBD1 might be the D (5 bases). The V and J ends lost 0 bases and 3 bases respectively, with 9 bases between them. The CDR3 length is 14 residues. CDR3 in amino acids: CASSLAPDSYEQYF. CDR3 nucleotides: TGTGCCAGCAGTTTAGCGCCTGACAGCTACGAGCAGTACTTC.

V usage is TRBV3-1 and J usage is TRBJ1-1; no reliable D call. CDR1 is LGHDT and CDR2 is YNNKEL in the germline V gene (reference sequence). This CDR3 is 17 amino acids long. Trimming stripped 4 bases from V and 0 bases from J, with 18 bases between. The DNA for the CDR3 is TGTGCCAGCAGCCCGGCCTTCGGGATGGGCATGAACACTGAAGCTTTCTTT. Encoded protein: CASSPAFGMGMNTEAFF.

V gene TRBV9 combines with J gene TRBJ1-4; D is perhaps TRBD1 (6 bases). Germline loops: CDR1 SGDLS, CDR2 YYNGEE. CDR3 length equals 12 residues. Trimming pared 4 bases from V and 12 bases from J, leaving 13 bases between. This CDR3 reads CASSSKQGELFF. The CDR3 DNA reads as TGTGCCAGCAGCTCCAAACAGGGTGAACTGTTTTTT.

This clonotype was seen only a few times. The chain combines TRBV12-3 or TRBV12-4 with TRBJ1-3; maybe TRBD1 (5 bases). Trimming removed 6 bases from V and 0 bases from J, with 21 bases in between. The CDR3 loop spans 18 amino acids. This CDR3 is CASSPLGAGGSSGNTIYF. DNA for the CDR3: TGTGCCAGCAGCCCCCTCGGGGCAGGTGGAAGCTCTGGAAACACCATATATTTT.

The rearrangement links TRBV12-3 or TRBV12-4 to TRBJ2-1, with 8 positions matching TRBD2. The CDR3 has 15 residues. V shed 6 bases, J shed 8 bases, and the junction held 12 bases outside the gene matches. CDR3 amino acids: CASRESGSRRDEQFF. CDR3 nucleotides: TGTGCCAGCAGGGAAAGCGGGAGCCGGAGAGATGAGCAGTTCTTC.

CDR3 coding DNA: TGTGCCAGCCACCAGGGAGGCACTGAAGCTTTCTTT. This codes for CASHQGGTEAFF. The V call is TRBV12-3 or TRBV12-4, the J call TRBJ1-1; D possibly corresponds to TRBD1 (5 bases). The V end was cut by 8 bases, the J end by 4 bases, with 11 bases between. The CDR3 consists of 12 residues.

This clonotype turned up a few times. The V and J genes are TRBV11-2 and TRBJ2-3, with 7 bases fitting TRBD2. The CDR3 has 17 residues. Trimming removed 1 base from V and 0 bases from J; junction bases left unmatched: 7. In germline, CDR1 is SGHAT, CDR2 FQNNGV. The DNA for the CDR3 is TGTGCCAGCAGCTTAGGGAGGAGTAGCGGGAGCACAGATACGCAGTATTTT. Translating gives CASSLGRSSGSTDTQYF.

V gene TRBV25-1 combines with J gene TRBJ2-3, with TRBD2 matching over 11 bases. V shed 4 bases and J 8 bases; nucleotides not matched to a gene: 5. The CDR3 has 14 residues. CDR1 is MGHDK and CDR2 is SYGVNS in the germline V gene. CDR3 sequence: CASSVAGGPGTQYF. The DNA for the CDR3 is TGTGCCAGCAGTGTAGCGGGGGGGCCGGGTACGCAGTATTTT.

This chain joins TRBV14 and TRBJ1-1, with 10 bases fitting TRBD1. The CDR3 runs 15 residues. J was trimmed by 1 base and V by 3 bases; bases with no gene match: 2. CDR1 is SGHDN, CDR2 FVKESK, per germline. In DNA, the CDR3 is TGTGCCAGCAGCCATGGGACAGGGGCGAACACTGAAGCTTTCTTT. This translates into CASSHGTGANTEAFF.

This chain links TRBV5-1 with TRBJ2-1; 8 positions match TRBD2. The CDR3 covers 15 residues. V gave up 1 base and J gave up 5 bases; unmatched junction bases: 5. CDR1 SGHRS and CDR2 YFSETQ come from the germline V gene. The CDR3, as DNA: TGCGCCAGCAGCTTGACGTTAGCGGGGAACAATGAGCAGTTCTTC. Encoded protein: CASSLTLAGNNEQFF.

This chain links TRBV5-6 with TRBJ2-1, with 7 positions matching TRBD2. Germline assignment: CDR1 SGHDT and CDR2 YYEEEE. The CDR3 runs 15 residues. V was clipped by 3 bases and J by 2 bases; unmatched bases: 5. CDR3 in DNA: TGTGCCAGCAGCTGGGAGGGCGGGACCTACAATGAGCAGTTCTTC. Translated: CASSWEGGTYNEQFF. The variable domain in full, completed from reference TRBV5-6 and TRBJ2-1, reads DAGVTQSPTHLIKTRGQQVTLRCSPKSGHDTVSWYQQALGQGPQFIFQYYEEEERQRGNFPDRFSGHQFPNYSSELNVNALLLGDSALYLCASSWEGGTYNEQFFGPGTRLTVL.

The chain carries TRBV12-3 or TRBV12-4 and TRBJ2-5; TRBD2 matches 8 bases. V lost 5 bases and J lost 3; bases outside the gene matches: 5. The CDR3 runs 14 residues. CDR3 DNA sequence: TGTGCCAGCAGTCCGGGAGGGCCGGAAGAGACCCAGTACTTC. The encoded protein is CASSPGGPEETQYF.